This T cell receptor (beta chain) was sequenced for a study of Tregs in tolerant kidney transplant recipients. Profiled with immunoSEQ multiplex PCR; TCRdb holds only in-frame clones, not every one. Here the sample spans approximately 260,000 clones, about 80% being singletons. About this clone: What it binds is not known.

Whole-study findings and limits: Few patients were studied, so findings need validation in larger groups. The most relevant donor-specific Treg TCRbeta repertoire apparently came from expansion with activated donor B cells. Biological reproducibility was not directly addressed, but technical replication error appeared minimal.

The CDR3 extends over 16 amino acids. V was pared by 4 bases and J by 5 bases, with 10 bases of the junction left unmatched. Germline assignment: CDR1 SNHLY and CDR2 FYNNEI. CD4+CD25+CD127- Tregs, CD4+CD25- non-Tregs, CD4 and CD8 cells were sorted. The chain joins TRBV2 to TRBJ2-2; 7 bases agree with TRBD1. This clonotype was sampled from a human donor in good health. The sequenced sample was CD4+ T cells from blood. Here the CDR3 DNA reads TGTGCCAGCAGTGGGCTACAGGGGTTCGGGACCGGGGAGCTGTTTTTT. Amino acid sequence: CASSGLQGFGTGELFF.